This entry lists 5 T cell receptor beta chains sequenced from one sample in a study of T cells in women clearing cervical HPV infection. Assay used: immunoSEQ multiplex PCR; TCRdb lists only in-frame clones, some missing. The table for this sample gives 40,000 or so clones. Sequencing was performed on blood buffy coat. Receptors originate from a woman aged 18-70 years with a cervical HPV16 infection that either progressed to CIN3+ or cleared (not recorded which).

As for this clone: The CDR3 end is not reached by the read, which stops 3 residues before it; the germline J gene fills it in. The chain recombines TRBV29-1 with TRBJ2-7; possible D gene TRBD1, 5 bases. Germline V gene data show CDR1 as SQVTM and CDR2 as ANQGSEA. V was cut by 4 bases and J by 5 bases, with 9 bases left in between. The CDR3 totals 11 residues. The CDR3 sequence: CSVGPGNEQYF. Incomplete CDR3 DNA: TGCAGCGTTGGCCCAGGGAACGAG.

CDR3 DNA, as far as it was read: TGTGCCAGCAGCCCAGGGGACAGGGGATCGTACGAC. As protein: CASSPGDRGSYD. The CDR3 in full is CASSPGDRGSYDYTF. The chain uses TRBV6-2 or TRBV6-3 and TRBJ1-2; 10 positions agree with TRBD1. Coverage ceases 3 residues before the CDR3 finishes, and the germline J gene fills in the end. Germline V lookup: CDR1 MNHEY, CDR2 SVGEGT. The CDR3 is 15 amino acids.

Comments on this clone: The read comes to an end 3 residues before the CDR3 does, leaving the germline J gene to fill in the end. V gene TRBV7-3 combines with J gene TRBJ2-1, with 12 bases aligning to TRBD1. The V gene end was trimmed by 2 bases and the J gene end by 8 bases; junction bases not matched to a gene: 4. The length of the CDR3 is 15 residues. In germline, CDR1 is SGHTA, CDR2 FQGTGA. CDR3 DNA (partial): TGTGCCAGCAGCTTAGGGGGACAGGGGGCCGATGAG. Its translation: CASSLGGQGADE. The full CDR3 protein reads CASSLGGQGADEQFF.

Partial CDR3 DNA: TGTGCCAGCACCAGGGCTGGGACAGATACG. Its translation is CASTRAGTDT. The CDR3, in full, reads CASTRAGTDTQYF. The chain couples TRBV7-9 to TRBJ2-3; a weak D match, TRBD1 (5 bases). The CDR3 end falls 3 residues outside the read, so it is completed with the germline J gene. V lost 7 bases and J lost 3, with 11 bases in between. The germline V gene has CDR1 SEHNR and CDR2 FQNEAQ (reference sequence). The CDR3 spans 13 residues.

Of note for this clone: The read terminates 3 residues before the CDR3 end, so the remaining end is supplied by the germline J gene. J is TRBJ1-3 and V is TRBV4-2; D not resolved. The CDR3 is made up of 14 amino acids. Germline CDR1 is LGHNA and CDR2 is YNFKEQ. Trimming shortened V by 4 bases and J by 1 base, and 8 bases separated the two germline ends. The CDR3 sequence is CASSPTGSGNTIYF. CDR3 bases read: TGTGCCAGCAGCCCGACGGGGTCTGGAAACACC.